A selection of T cell receptor beta chains follows, all from one sample in a study of sequential checkpoint blockade in melanoma. The repertoire was sequenced with immunoSEQ multiplex PCR; TCRdb's copy has only in-frame clones and lacks some. The sample records about 21,000 clones, roughly 80% being singletons. Material: CD8+ T cells sorted from blood (inferred from file names), obtained from a patient given nivolumab and ipilimumab in sequence. These receptors came from a human donor with melanoma. The CDR3 runs from the conserved cysteine through the conserved F or W.

V	J	CDR3
TRBV19	TRBJ2-7	CASSTRALHSEQYF
TRBV15	TRBJ2-2	CATSRELAGAREGGELFF
TRBV4-3	TRBJ2-1	CASSQVWLAGRKIYNEQFF
TRBV19	TRBJ1-5	CASSIAWDRVSYNQPQHF
TRBV5-1	TRBJ1-2	CASSLVPGDNYGYTF
TRBV27	TRBJ2-7	CASARDFLYEQYF
TRBV10-3	TRBJ1-3	CAISVPRASGNTIYF
TRBV28	TRBJ1-4	CASSLYGTREGKLFF
TRBV4-3	TRBJ1-2	CASSQDLWGLSWGYTF
TRBV7-8	TRBJ2-1	CASSFGGVYNEQFF
TRBV7-9	TRBJ2-5	CASSLASRVETQYF
TRBV5-6	TRBJ2-3	CASSLLLAYSTDTQYF
TRBV27	TRBJ2-5	CATHSLDRKGETQYF
TRBV2	TRBJ2-7	CASSGRDFLNYEQYF
TRBV27	TRBJ1-5	CASSYIGNTGSQPQHF
TRBV19	TRBJ2-7	CASSIDGTSGSSYEQYF
TRBV10-3	TRBJ1-1	CAISADSEAFF
TRBV13	TRBJ1-2	CASSLRVQGNSYGYTF
TRBV13	TRBJ1-1	CASSLVIDRGMNTEAFF
TRBV5-3	TRBJ1-1	CARSLVDKTGPTPDTEAFF
TRBV7-9	TRBJ1-2	CASSLTGRVGYGYTF
TRBV6-6	TRBJ1-1	CASSTGNTEAFF
TRBV28	TRBJ2-7	CASSFVNEQYF
TRBV13	-	CASSSVGEREQYF
TRBV7-9	TRBJ1-2	CASSAPGGLGYTF
TRBV6-5	TRBJ2-1	CASSYSRVAGSNEQFF
TRBV28	TRBJ2-7	CASSFSRDYEQYF
TRBV14	TRBJ1-6	CASSLLSRSPLHF
TRBV7-9	TRBJ1-3	CASSRDRVTIYF
TRBV7-6	TRBJ1-1	CASSLSQGKRTEAFF
TRBV9	TRBJ2-1	CASSPWTGDNEQFF
TRBV27	TRBJ2-7	CASSLMGGRVNEQYF
TRBV5-5	TRBJ2-1	CASSLVQGKGNEQFF
TRBV27	TRBJ2-7	CASSLREYYEQYF
TRBV4-1	TRBJ2-3	CASSQDLRAGSTDTQYF
TRBV19	TRBJ2-2	CASSTGGTVTGELFF
TRBV7-9	TRBJ2-1	CASSLAGTRYNEQFF
TRBV7-8	TRBJ2-7	CASSLVGQRGYEQYF